These 20 T cell receptor beta chains share one sample of origin, sequenced in a study of regulatory T cells in long-lasting Graves disease. With iRepertoire HTBI primers and Arm-PCR of CDR3 regions, TCR beta libraries were built. TCRdb analysed the multiplex PCR reads with MiXCR anew, one entry per CDR3 protein. The table lists around 470,000 distinct CDR3 sequences, around 15% of them singletons. As for time point: newly diagnosed GD, antithyroid drugs for less than 3 months. Making the TCR library involved RNA that had been extracted from PBMCs. These data were also filed under a second study, of T cells in Graves' hyperthyroidism and ophthalmopathy.

The source material was peripheral blood mononuclear cells (PBMCs), sampled at new diagnosis, from a patient treated with antithyroid drugs. These receptors originate from a woman in her forties or fifties with Graves disease.

This clonotype was counted between two and nine times. The rearrangement joins TRBV19 to TRBJ1-5, with D uncertain. The CDR3 has 14 residues. Germline-derived CDR1 and CDR2 are LNHDA and SQIVND (reference sequence). Trimming removed 4 bases at V and 4 bases at J, with 11 bases between. CDR3 DNA sequence: TGTGCCAGTAGTACAACTCGGAGGAATCAGCCCCAGCATTTT. Protein sequence: CASSTTRRNQPQHF.

This clonotype was counted ten times or more. V is TRBV28 and J is TRBJ1-1; TRBD1 is a possible D gene (6 bases). The germline CDR1 and CDR2 sequences are MDHEN and SYDVKM. V was shortened by 8 bases and J by 2 bases, with 21 bases between the two germline ends. This CDR3 has 16 amino acids. The CDR3 spells CASPGEGGIINTEAFF. The CDR3 DNA sequence: TGTGCCAGCCCGGGGGAGGGGGGGATAATAAACACTGAAGCTTTCTTT.

There are a few counts of this clonotype. This is likely an artifact of a read error, given a far larger clone one base away. J is TRBJ2-1 and V is TRBV3-1, with 7 bases fitting TRBD1. The DNA end is a closer match to TRBJ2-5, so the J assignment may be wrong. Per germline, CDR1 LGHDT and CDR2 YNNKEL (reference sequence). The CDR3 covers 15 residues. The CDR3, as DNA: TGTGCCAGCAGCCAGAGACAGGGAGATATGGAGACCCAGTACTTC. Protein sequence: CASSQRQGDMETQYF.

This clonotype was seen repeatedly, ten times or more. This rearrangement joins TRBV12-3 or TRBV12-4 to TRBJ1-5, with 8 bases identical to TRBD1. This CDR3 is 14 amino acids long. V was pared by 6 bases and J by 7 bases, with 8 bases of the junction left unmatched. The CDR3 nucleotides are TGTGCCAGCAGAGCGGGACAGGCTGGACAGCCCCAGCATTTT. Translation: CASRAGQAGQPQHF.

This clonotype was seen many times. This sequence joins TRBV7-3 and TRBJ1-2; 8 nucleotides agree with TRBD1. Trimming cost V 5 bases and J 4 bases; bases outside gene matches: 12. The CDR3 is made up of 16 amino acids. CDR1 and CDR2 (germline): SGHTA, FQGTGA. The CDR3 region is CASSPTSMDRAYGYTF. In DNA, the CDR3 is TGTGCCAGCAGCCCGACGTCCATGGACAGGGCCTATGGCTACACCTTC.

This clonotype appeared a single time. This may be a read error: a much more frequent sequence differs by one nucleotide. The chain carries TRBV12-3 or TRBV12-4 and TRBJ2-1, with 7 bases that match TRBD2. The J call could be wrong; TRBJ2-5 is a better fit for the DNA end. This CDR3 comprises 13 residues. CDR3 region: CASRARGGGTQYF. In nucleotides, the CDR3 is TGTGCCAGCCGCGCCCGTGGGGGGGGGACCCAGTACTTC.

This rearrangement joins TRBV5-6 to TRBJ2-7, with TRBD2 matching 8 bases. J lost 0 bases, V lost 5 bases, and 4 bases had no gene match. The CDR3 has 14 amino acids. The germline V gene has CDR1 SGHDT and CDR2 YYEEEE. CDR3 protein: CASSELAGSYEQYF. DNA of the CDR3: TGTGCCAGCAGTGAGCTAGCGGGCTCCTACGAGCAGTACTTC.

This clonotype was seen ten or more times. The chain links TRBV3-1 to TRBJ2-5; possibly TRBD2 for D (5 bases). Trimming removed 1 base from V and 4 bases from J, with 13 bases in between. The CDR3 sequence is 15 residues long. In germline, CDR1 is LGHDT, CDR2 YNNKEL (reference sequence). CDR3: CASSQGPAGVETQYF. The CDR3 region has the DNA TGTGCCAGCAGCCAAGGACCTGCCGGGGTAGAGACCCAGTACTTC.

This clonotype was counted many times. The rearrangement uses TRBV6-1 and TRBJ1-1; D remains unclear. The CDR3 extends over 11 amino acids. Germline V gene sequence: CDR1 MNHNS, CDR2 SASEGT. The V end was cut by 7 bases, the J end by 4 bases, with 7 bases between. The CDR3 DNA follows: TGTGCCAGCACCGCCGTCACTGAAGCTTTCTTT. Encoded protein: CASTAVTEAFF.

The rearrangement uses TRBV7-2 and TRBJ2-3, with D perhaps TRBD2 (5 bases). CDR3 length: 14 residues. V lost 5 bases to trimming and J lost 4 bases, with 13 bases between them. The germline gives CDR1 SGHTA, CDR2 FQGNSA. This chain's CDR3 is CASSPGNRADTQYF. DNA for the CDR3: TGTGCCAGCAGCCCCGGGAACCGGGCAGATACGCAGTATTTT.

This clonotype was counted only a few times. The rearrangement uses TRBV19 and TRBJ1-5; TRBD1 matches 7 bases. J lost 0 bases, V lost 1 base, and 9 bases had no gene match. CDR1 is LNHDA, CDR2 SQIVND, per germline (reference sequence). The CDR3 consists of 18 residues. The CDR3 loop is CASSIGPRTGLSNQPQHF. In DNA, the CDR3 is TGTGCCAGTAGTATAGGGCCCCGGACAGGCCTTAGCAATCAGCCCCAGCATTTT.

Remarks on this clonotype: Possible read error: a much larger clone is one base away. The chain joins TRBV12-5 to TRBJ2-2; D call uncertain. The CDR3 is 19 amino acids. Germline CDR1 is LGHNT and CDR2 is FRNRAP. The CDR3 is CVSGLVRTTNELNTGELFF. The CDR3 nucleotides read TGTGTTAGTGGTTTGGTACGCACTACCAACGAACTGAACACCGGGGAGCTGTTTTTT. The entire variable domain, with the rest obtained from reference TRBV12-5 and TRBJ2-2, is as follows: DARVTQTPRHKVTEMGQEVTMRCQPILGHNTVFWYRQTMMQGLELLAYFRNRAPLDDSGMPKDRFSAEMPDATLATLKIQPSEPRDSAVYFCVSGLVRTTNELNTGELFFGEGSRLTVL.

This clonotype was observed a handful of times. J is TRBJ2-2 and V is TRBV30; TRBD1 aligns across 10 bases. CDR3 size: 15 residues. The V segment lost 3 bases and the J segment 6 bases; nucleotides outside the gene matches: 7. The V gene's germline CDR1 is GTSNPN and CDR2 SVGIG (reference sequence). This CDR3 reads CAWRLTGGNPGELFF. The CDR3 DNA reads TGTGCCTGGAGATTGACAGGGGGCAATCCCGGGGAGCTGTTTTTT.

There are a few counts of this clonotype. This rearrangement joins TRBV5-6 to TRBJ2-5; TRBD1 matches at 8 bases. After removal of 4 bases from V and 5 bases from J, the junction contained 7 bases not matched to a gene. This CDR3 spans 14 amino acids. CDR1 and CDR2 from the germline V gene are SGHDT and YYEEEE. The chain's CDR3 is CASSAAGGEETQYF. Written as DNA, the CDR3 is TGTGCCAGCAGCGCTGCAGGGGGCGAGGAGACCCAGTACTTC. The full variable domain, its missing parts supplied by reference TRBV5-6 and TRBJ2-5, is DAGVTQSPTHLIKTRGQQVTLRCSPKSGHDTVSWYQQALGQGPQFIFQYYEEEERQRGNFPDRFSGHQFPNYSSELNVNALLLGDSALYLCASSAAGGEETQYFGPGTRLLVL.

The rearrangement links TRBV28 to TRBJ2-7, with TRBD1 as a possible D gene (8 bases). Germline V lookup: CDR1 MDHEN, CDR2 SYDVKM. V gave up 6 bases and J gave up 3 bases, with 18 bases separating them. The CDR3 runs to 15 residues. The CDR3 here is CASRISGTGFYEQYF. CDR3 nucleotide sequence: TGTGCCAGCAGAATCAGCGGGACAGGATTCTACGAGCAGTACTTC.

This clonotype was seen a handful of times. V gene TRBV28 combines with J gene TRBJ1-1; 9 positions match TRBD1. The CDR3 is 14 residues long. Germline lookup yields CDR1 MDHEN and CDR2 SYDVKM. V gave up 4 bases and J gave up 4 bases; unmatched junction bases: 4. CDR3 protein: CASSWDRAVTEAFF. The CDR3 nucleotides are TGTGCCAGCAGTTGGGACAGGGCTGTCACTGAAGCTTTCTTT. Complete variable domain (other parts from reference TRBV28 and TRBJ1-1): DVKVTQSSRYLVKRTGEKVFLECVQDMDHENMFWYRQDPGLGLRLIYFSYDVKMKEKGDIPEGYSVSREKKERFSLILESASTNQTSMYLCASSWDRAVTEAFFGQGTRLTVV.

This clonotype was seen many times. The V call is TRBV28, the J call TRBJ2-3; 7 bases match TRBD2. Per the germline V gene, CDR1 is MDHEN and CDR2 is SYDVKM. Trimming took 1 base from V and 2 from J; bases not matched to a gene: 3. The CDR3 spans 15 residues. The CDR3 here is CASSLFGGVTDTQYF. CDR3 sequence (DNA): TGTGCCAGCAGTTTATTTGGGGGGGTCACAGATACGCAGTATTTT.

The gene calls are TRBV20-1 and TRBJ2-7, with no clear D. V was clipped by 4 bases and J by 6 bases, with 22 bases between them. Germline V gene sequence: CDR1 DFQATT, CDR2 SNEGSKA (reference sequence). The CDR3 sequence is 15 residues long. CDR3 coding DNA: TGCAGTGCTATAACAAAGGATCGTATTTTCGTCGAGCAGTACTTC. This translates into CSAITKDRIFVEQYF.

This clonotype came up many times. The rearrangement uses TRBV7-9 and TRBJ2-5, with a tentative D call TRBD1 (6 bases). V was shortened by 6 bases and J by 2 bases, with 10 bases between the two germline ends. Germline V gene lookup returns CDR1 SEHNR and CDR2 FQNEAQ (reference sequence). This CDR3 contains 13 residues. CDR3 nucleotides: TGTGCCAGCAGTCCCGGGACACAAGAGACCCAGTACTTC. Protein product: CASSPGTQETQYF.

This clonotype was observed a few times. CDR3: CASSQTGLPYNEQFF. CDR3 nucleotides: TGCGCCAGCAGTCAAACGGGACTCCCCTACAATGAGCAGTTCTTC. The chain combines TRBV5-1 with TRBJ2-1; a possible D gene is TRBD2 (6 bases). There are 15 residues in the CDR3. The V gene lost 5 bases and the J gene lost 2 bases, with 14 bases spanning the gap. Looked up from germline, CDR1 is SGHRS and CDR2 is YFSETQ.